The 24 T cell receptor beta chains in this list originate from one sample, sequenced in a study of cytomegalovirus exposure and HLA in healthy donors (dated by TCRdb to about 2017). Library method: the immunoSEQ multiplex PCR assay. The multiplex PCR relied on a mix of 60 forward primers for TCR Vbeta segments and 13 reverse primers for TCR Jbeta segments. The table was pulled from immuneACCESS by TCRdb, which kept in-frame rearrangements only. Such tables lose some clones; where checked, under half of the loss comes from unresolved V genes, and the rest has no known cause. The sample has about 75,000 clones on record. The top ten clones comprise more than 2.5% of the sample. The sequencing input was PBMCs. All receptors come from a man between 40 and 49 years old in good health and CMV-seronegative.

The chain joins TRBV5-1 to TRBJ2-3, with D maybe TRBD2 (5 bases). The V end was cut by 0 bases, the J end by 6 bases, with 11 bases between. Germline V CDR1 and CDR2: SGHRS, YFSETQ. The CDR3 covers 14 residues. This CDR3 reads CASSLAGNGDTQYF. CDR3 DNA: TGCGCCAGCAGCTTGGCCGGGAATGGGGATACGCAGTATTTT.

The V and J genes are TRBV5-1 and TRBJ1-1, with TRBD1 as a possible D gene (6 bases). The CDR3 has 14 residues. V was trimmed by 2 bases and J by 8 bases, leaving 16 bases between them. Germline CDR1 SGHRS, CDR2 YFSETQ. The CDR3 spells CASSFGQKANEAFF. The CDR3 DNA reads TGCGCCAGCAGCTTCGGACAGAAAGCCAACGAAGCTTTCTTT.

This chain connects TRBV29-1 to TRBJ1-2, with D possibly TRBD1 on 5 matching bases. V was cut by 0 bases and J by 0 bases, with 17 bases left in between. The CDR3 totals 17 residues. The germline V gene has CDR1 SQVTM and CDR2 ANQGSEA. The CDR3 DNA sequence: TGCAGCGTTGAAGATCGAACGGGACTTTTAGCTAACTATGGCTACACCTTC. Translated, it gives CSVEDRTGLLANYGYTF.

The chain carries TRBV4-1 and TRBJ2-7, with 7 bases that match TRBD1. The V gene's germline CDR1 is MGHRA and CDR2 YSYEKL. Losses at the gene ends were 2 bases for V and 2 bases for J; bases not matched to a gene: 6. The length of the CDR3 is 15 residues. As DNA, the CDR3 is TGCGCCAGCAGCCAAAGCACAGGGGTTACCTACGAGCAGTACTTC. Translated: CASSQSTGVTYEQYF.

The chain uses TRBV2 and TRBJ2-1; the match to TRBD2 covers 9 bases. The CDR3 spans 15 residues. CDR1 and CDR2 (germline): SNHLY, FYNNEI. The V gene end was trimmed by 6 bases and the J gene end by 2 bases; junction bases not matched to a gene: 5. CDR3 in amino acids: CASRLAGGAYNEQFF. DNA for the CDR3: TGTGCCAGCAGACTAGCGGGCGGAGCCTACAATGAGCAGTTCTTC.

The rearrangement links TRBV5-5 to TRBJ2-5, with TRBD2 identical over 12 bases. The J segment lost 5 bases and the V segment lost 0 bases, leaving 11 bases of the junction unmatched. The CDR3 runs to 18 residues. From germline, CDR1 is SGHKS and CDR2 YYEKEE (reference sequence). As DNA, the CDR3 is TGTGCCAGCAGCTTGGGGCCCCTAGCGGGGGGGCCCAGTGAGACCCAGTACTTC. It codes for CASSLGPLAGGPSETQYF.

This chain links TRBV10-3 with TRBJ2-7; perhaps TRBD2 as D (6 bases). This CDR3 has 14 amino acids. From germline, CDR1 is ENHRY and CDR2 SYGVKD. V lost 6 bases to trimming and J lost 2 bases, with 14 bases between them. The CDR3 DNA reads TGTGCCATCAGAGTGGCGGGGTCTGCCTACGAGCAGTACTTC. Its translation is CAIRVAGSAYEQYF.

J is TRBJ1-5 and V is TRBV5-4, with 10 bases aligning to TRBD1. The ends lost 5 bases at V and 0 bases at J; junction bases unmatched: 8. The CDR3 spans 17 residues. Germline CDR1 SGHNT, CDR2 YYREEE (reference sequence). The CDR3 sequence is CASSSGGTGDSNQPQHF. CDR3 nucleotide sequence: TGTGCCAGCAGTTCTGGGGGGACAGGGGATAGCAATCAGCCCCAGCATTTT.

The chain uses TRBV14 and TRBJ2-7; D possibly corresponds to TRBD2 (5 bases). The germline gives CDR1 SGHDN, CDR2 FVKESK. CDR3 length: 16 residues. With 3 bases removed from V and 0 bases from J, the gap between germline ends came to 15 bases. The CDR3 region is CASSQRLGSNSYEQYF. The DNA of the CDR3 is TGTGCCAGCAGCCAGAGATTAGGGAGCAACTCCTACGAGCAGTACTTC. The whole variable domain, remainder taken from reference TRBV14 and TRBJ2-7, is EAGVTQFPSHSVIEKGQTVTLRCDPISGHDNLYWYRRVMGKEIKFLLHFVKESKQDESGMPNNRFLAERTGGTYSTLKVQPAELEDSGVYFCASSQRLGSNSYEQYFGPGTRLTVT.

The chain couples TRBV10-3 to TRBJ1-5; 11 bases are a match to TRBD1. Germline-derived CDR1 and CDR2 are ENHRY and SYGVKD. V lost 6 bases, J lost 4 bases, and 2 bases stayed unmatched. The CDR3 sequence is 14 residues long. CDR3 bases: TGTGCCATCAGCGGACAGGGGGCTAATCAGCCCCAGCATTTT. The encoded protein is CAISGQGANQPQHF.

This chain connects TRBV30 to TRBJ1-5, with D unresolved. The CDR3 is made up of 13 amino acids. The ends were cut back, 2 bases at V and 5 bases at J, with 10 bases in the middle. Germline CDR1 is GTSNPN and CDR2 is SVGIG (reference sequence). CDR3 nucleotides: TGTGCCTGGAGTCCGGGGTCCCATCAGCCCCAGCATTTT. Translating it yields CAWSPGSHQPQHF. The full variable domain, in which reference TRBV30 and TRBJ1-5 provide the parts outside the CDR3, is SQTIHQWPATLVQPVGSPLSLECTVEGTSNPNLYWYRQAAGRGLQLLFYSVGIGQISSEVPQNLSASRPQDRQFILSSKKLLLSDSGFYLCAWSPGSHQPQHFGDGTRLSIL.

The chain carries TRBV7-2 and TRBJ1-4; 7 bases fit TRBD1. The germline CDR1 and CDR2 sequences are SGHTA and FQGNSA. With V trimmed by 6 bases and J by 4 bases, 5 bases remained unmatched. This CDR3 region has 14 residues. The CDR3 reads CASSKGQRNEKLFF. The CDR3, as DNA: TGTGCCAGCAGTAAGGGACAGCGTAATGAAAAACTGTTTTTT.

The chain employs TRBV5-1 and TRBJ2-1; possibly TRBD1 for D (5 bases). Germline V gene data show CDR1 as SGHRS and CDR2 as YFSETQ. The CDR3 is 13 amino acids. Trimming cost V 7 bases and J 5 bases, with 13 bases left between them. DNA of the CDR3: TGCGCCAGCTTCACAAGGGGCAACAATGAGCAGTTCTTC. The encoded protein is CASFTRGNNEQFF.

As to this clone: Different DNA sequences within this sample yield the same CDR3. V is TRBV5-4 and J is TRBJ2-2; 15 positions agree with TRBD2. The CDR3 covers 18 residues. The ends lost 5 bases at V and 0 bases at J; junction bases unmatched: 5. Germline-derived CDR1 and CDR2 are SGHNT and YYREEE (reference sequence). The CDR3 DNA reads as TGTGCCAGCAGGACCGGGACTAGCGGGGGGTCGAACACCGGGGAGCTGTTTTTT. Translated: CASRTGTSGGSNTGELFF.

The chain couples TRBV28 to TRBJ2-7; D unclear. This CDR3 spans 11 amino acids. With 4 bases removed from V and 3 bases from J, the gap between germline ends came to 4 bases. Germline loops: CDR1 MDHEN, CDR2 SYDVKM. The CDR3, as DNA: TGTGCCAGCAGTTCCTTCTACGAGCAGTACTTC. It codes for CASSSFYEQYF.

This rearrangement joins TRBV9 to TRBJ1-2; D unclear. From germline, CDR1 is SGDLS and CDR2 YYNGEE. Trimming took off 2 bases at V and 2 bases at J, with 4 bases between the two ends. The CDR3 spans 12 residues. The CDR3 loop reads CASSVLNYGYTF. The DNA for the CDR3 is TGTGCCAGCAGCGTCCTGAACTATGGCTACACCTTC.

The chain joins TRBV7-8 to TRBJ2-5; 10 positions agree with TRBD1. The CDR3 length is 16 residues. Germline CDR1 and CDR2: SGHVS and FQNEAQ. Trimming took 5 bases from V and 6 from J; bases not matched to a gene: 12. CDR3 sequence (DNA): TGTGCCAGCAGCAACCCGGGACAGGGGTTGGGACAGACCCAGTACTTC. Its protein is CASSNPGQGLGQTQYF. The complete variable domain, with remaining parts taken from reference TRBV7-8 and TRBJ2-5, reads GAGVSQSPRYKVAKRGQDVALRCDPISGHVSLFWYQQALGQGPEFLTYFQNEAQLDKSGLPSDRFFAERPEGSVSTLKIQRTQQEDSAVYLCASSNPGQGLGQTQYFGPGTRLLVL.

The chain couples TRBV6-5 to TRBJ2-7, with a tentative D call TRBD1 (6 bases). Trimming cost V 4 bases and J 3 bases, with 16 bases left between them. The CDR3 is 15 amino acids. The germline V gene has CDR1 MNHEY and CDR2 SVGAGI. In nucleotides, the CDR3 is TGTGCCAGCAGTTTCTCCAAGGACAGAAGCTACGAGCAGTACTTC. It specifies CASSFSKDRSYEQYF.

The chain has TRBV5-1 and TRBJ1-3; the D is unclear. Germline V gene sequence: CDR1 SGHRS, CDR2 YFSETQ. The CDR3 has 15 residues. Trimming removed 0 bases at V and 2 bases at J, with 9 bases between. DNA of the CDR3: TGCGCCAGCAGCTTGGGACAAAGCACTGGAAACACCATATATTTT. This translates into CASSLGQSTGNTIYF.

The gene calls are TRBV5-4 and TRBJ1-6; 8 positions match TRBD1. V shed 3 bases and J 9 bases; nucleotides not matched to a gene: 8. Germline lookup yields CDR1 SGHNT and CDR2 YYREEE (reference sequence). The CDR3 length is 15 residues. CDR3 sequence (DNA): TGTGCCAGCAGCTACGCAGGGGGCTTGGCTTCACCCCTCCACTTT. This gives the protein CASSYAGGLASPLHF.

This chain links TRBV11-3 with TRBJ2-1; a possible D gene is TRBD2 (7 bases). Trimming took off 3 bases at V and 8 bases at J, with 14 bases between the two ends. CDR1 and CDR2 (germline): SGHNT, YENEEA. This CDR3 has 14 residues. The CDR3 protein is CASSFSGGADEQFF. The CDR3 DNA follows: TGTGCCAGCAGCTTTAGTGGGGGGGCGGATGAGCAGTTCTTC.

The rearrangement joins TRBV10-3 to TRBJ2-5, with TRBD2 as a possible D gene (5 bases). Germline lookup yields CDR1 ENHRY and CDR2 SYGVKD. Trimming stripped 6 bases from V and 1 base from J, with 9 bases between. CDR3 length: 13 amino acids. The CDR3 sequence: CAIRADVQETQYF. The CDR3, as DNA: TGTGCCATCAGAGCGGACGTCCAAGAGACCCAGTACTTC.

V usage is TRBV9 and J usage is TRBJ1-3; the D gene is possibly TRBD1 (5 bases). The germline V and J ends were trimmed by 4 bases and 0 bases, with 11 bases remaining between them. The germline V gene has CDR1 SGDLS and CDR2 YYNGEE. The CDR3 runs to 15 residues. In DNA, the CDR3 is TGTGCCAGCAGCCTCCAGGGAAGCTCTGGAAACACCATATATTTT. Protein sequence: CASSLQGSSGNTIYF.

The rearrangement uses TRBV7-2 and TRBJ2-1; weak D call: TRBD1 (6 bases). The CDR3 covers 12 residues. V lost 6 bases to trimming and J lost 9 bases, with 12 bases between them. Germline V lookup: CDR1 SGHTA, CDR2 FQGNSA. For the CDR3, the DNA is TGTGCCAGCAGTCTCGCCAGGGGTGAGCAGTTCTTC. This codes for CASSLARGEQFF.